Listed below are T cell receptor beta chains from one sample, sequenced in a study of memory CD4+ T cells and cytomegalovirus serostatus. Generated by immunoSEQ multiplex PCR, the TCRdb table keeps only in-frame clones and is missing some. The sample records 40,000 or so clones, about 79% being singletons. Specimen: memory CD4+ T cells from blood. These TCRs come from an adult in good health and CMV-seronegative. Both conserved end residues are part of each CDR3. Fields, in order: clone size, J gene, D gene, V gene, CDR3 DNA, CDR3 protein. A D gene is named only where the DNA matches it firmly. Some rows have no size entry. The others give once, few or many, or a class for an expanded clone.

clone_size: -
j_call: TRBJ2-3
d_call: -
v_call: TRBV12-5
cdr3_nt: TGTGCTAGTGGGGAGCTACGGGGGCTGGATACGCAGTATTTT
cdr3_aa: CASGELRGLDTQYF

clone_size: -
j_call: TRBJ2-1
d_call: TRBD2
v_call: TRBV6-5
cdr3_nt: TGTGCCAGCAAGAGCGGGAGGCGCGCCTACAATGAGCAGTTCTTC
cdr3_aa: CASKSGRRAYNEQFF

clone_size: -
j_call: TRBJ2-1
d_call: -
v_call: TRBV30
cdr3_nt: TGTGCCCGGGGACTCTACAATGAGCAGTTCTTC
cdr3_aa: CARGLYNEQFF

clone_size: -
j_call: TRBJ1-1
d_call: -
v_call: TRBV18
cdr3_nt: TGTGCCAGCTCACCACGGGCCACTAACACTGAAGCTTTCTTT
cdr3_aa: CASSPRATNTEAFF

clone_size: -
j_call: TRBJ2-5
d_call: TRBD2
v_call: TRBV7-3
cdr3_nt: TGTGCCAGCAGCCCGTCCTGGAGCGGGAGGGCCCTGGAGACCCAGTACTTC
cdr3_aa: CASSPSWSGRALETQYF

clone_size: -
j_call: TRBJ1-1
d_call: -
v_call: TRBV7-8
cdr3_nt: TGTGCCAGCAGCATCCTTGCCAGGCAGAACACTGAAGCTTTCTTT
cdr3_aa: CASSILARQNTEAFF

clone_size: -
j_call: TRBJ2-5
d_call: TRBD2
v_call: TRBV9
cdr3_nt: TGTGCCAGCAGCGTGAGTAGCGGGGGTAAAGAGACCCAGTACTTC
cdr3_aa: CASSVSSGGKETQYF

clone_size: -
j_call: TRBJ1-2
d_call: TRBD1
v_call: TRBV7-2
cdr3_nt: TGTGCCAGCAGCTTAGGGCAGGTGACAGGGTTCGGGGGCTACACCTTC
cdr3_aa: CASSLGQVTGFGGYTF

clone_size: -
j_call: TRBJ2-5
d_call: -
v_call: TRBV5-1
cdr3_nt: TGCGCCAGCAGCCAAACAATCTCGCTGGAGACCCAGTACTTC
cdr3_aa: CASSQTISLETQYF

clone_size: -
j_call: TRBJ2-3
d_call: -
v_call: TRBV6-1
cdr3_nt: TGTGCCACGCGACTAGTCGAGAGCACAGATACGCAGTATTTT
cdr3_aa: CATRLVESTDTQYF

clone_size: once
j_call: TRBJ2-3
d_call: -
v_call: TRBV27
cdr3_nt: TGTGCCAGCAGCGCGGAGGCCGGGGATACGCAGTATTTT
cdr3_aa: CASSAEAGDTQYF

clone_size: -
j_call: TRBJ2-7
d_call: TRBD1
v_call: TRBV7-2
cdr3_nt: TGTGCCAGCAGCTCATCCGGGACAGACCCTTACGAGCAGTACTTC
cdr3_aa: CASSSSGTDPYEQYF

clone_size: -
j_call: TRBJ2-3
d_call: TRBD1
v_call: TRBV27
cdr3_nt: TGTGCCAGCAGTTTATCCCCCGGGACAGGGTGGGCAGATACGCAGTATTTT
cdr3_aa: CASSLSPGTGWADTQYF

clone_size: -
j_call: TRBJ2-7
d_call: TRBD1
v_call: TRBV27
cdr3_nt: TGTGCCAGCAGAGGACAGGGGGCGGGCTCCTACGAGCAGTACTTC
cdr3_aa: CASRGQGAGSYEQYF

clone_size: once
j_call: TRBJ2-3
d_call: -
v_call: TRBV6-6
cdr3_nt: TGTGCCAGCAGTTACTCGTGGGCAGGCACAGATACGCAGTATTTT
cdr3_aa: CASSYSWAGTDTQYF

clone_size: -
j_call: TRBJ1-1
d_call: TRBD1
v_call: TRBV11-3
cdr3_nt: TGTGCCAGCACCACCCGGGACAGGGGCACTGAAGCTTTCTTT
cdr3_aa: CASTTRDRGTEAFF

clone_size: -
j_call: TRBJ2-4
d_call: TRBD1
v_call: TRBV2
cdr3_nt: TGTGCCAGCAGCCTTGAAAGGGGGCTGGACATTCAGTACTTC
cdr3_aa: CASSLERGLDIQYF

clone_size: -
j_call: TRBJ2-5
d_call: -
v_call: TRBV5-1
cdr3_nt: TGCGCCAGCACCGTTAGTCTCCCCGGGACCCAGTACTTC
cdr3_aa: CASTVSLPGTQYF

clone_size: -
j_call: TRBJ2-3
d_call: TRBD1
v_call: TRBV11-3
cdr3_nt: TGTGCCAGCAGCTTAGTGGGGTCGACAGGGTTCGATACGCAGTATTTT
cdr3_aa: CASSLVGSTGFDTQYF

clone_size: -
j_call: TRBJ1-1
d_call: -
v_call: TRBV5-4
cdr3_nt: TGTGCCAGCAGCCCTAGATCGAACACTGAAGCTTTCTTT
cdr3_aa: CASSPRSNTEAFF

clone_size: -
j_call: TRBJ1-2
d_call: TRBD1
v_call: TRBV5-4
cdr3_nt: TGTGCCAGCAGCTTACAGGGGGCGGCAGGCTACACCTTC
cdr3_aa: CASSLQGAAGYTF

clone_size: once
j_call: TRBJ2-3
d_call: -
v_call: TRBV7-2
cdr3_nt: TGTGCCAGCAGCCAACAGGGCCGAGATACGCAGTATTTT
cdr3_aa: CASSQQGRDTQYF

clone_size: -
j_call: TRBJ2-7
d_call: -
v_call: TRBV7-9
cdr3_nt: TGTGCCAGCAGCTTAGCGAGCGGGATAAGCAGGGGTTCCTACGAGCAGTACTTC
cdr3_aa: CASSLASGISRGSYEQYF

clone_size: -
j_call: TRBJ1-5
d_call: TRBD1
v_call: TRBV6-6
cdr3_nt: TGTGCCAGCAGACAAACAGGGGGCAATCAGCCCCAGCATTTT
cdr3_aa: CASRQTGGNQPQHF

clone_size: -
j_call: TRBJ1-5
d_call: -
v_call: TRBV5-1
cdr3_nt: TGCGCCAGCAGCTTTACACCCGGGAGCAATCAGCCCCAGCATTTT
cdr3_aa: CASSFTPGSNQPQHF

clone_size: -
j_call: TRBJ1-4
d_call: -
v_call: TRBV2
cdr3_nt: TGTGCCAGCAGTGAAGCGCTTGGCGCTAGTGAAAAACTGTTTTTT
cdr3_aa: CASSEALGASEKLFF

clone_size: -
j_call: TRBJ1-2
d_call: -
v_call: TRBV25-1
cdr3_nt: TGTGCCAGCAGTTACATGGGGGGCTATGGCTACACCTTC
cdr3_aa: CASSYMGGYGYTF

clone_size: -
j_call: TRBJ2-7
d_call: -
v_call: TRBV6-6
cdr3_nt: TGCGCCAGCAATCGCGGGCCTAATTACGAGCAGTACTTC
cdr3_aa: CASNRGPNYEQYF

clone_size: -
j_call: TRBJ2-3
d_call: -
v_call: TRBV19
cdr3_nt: TGTGCCAGTAGTCGGACATCAAGGGCAGATACGCAGTATTTT
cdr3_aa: CASSRTSRADTQYF

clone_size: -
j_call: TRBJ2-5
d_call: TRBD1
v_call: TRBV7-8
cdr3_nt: TGTGCCAGCAGCTTAGCCATAGGACAGGGGGCACGGGAGACCCAGTACTTC
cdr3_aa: CASSLAIGQGARETQYF

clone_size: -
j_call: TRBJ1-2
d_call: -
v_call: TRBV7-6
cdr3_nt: TGTGCCAGCAGCGAAGATACCAACTATGGCTACACCTTC
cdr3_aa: CASSEDTNYGYTF

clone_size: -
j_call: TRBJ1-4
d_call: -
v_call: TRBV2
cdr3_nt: TGTGCCAGCAGTTTCGGACGGGCTGCAACTAATGAAAAACTGTTTTTT
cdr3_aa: CASSFGRAATNEKLFF

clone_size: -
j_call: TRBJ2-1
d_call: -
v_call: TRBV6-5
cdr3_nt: TGTGCCAGCAGTTCCGCGACCGGGACCAGATACAATGAGCAGTTCTTC
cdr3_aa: CASSSATGTRYNEQFF

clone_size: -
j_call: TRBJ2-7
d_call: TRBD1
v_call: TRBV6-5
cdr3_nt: TGTGCCAGCAGTTACTCCGGGACAGTTCGCCCTTACGAGCAGTACTTC
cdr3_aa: CASSYSGTVRPYEQYF

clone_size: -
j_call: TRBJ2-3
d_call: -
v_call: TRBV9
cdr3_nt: TGTGCCAGCAGCGTAGGACGCTTTCAGGATACGCAGTATTTT
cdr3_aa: CASSVGRFQDTQYF

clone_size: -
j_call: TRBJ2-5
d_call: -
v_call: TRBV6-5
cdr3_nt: TGTGCCAGCAGTTGGGCCGAGACCCAGTACTTC
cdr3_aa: CASSWAETQYF

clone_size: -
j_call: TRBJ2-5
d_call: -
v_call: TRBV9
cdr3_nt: TGTGCCAGCAGCGGCCGAGCGGATACCCTGGGGGAGACCCAGTACTTC
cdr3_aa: CASSGRADTLGETQYF

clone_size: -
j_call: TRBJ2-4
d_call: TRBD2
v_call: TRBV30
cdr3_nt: TGTGCCTGGAGTGTTGGCGGGAGGGCCGAGAACATTCAGTACTTC
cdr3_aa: CAWSVGGRAENIQYF

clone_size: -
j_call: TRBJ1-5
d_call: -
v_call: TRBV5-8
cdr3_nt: TGTGCCAGCAGCTCCTTAAGGACAGACAATCAGCCCCAGCATTTT
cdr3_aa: CASSSLRTDNQPQHF

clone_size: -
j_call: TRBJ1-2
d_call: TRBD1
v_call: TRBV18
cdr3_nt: TGTGCCAGCTCACCCGCGGACAGGGCCTATGGCTACACCTTC
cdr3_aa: CASSPADRAYGYTF

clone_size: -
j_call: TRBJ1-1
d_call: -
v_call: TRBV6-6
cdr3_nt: TGTGCCAGCAGTCGACTCCTAGGCACTGAAGCTTTCTTT
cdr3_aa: CASSRLLGTEAFF

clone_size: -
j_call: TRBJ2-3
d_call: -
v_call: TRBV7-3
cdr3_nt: TGTGCCAGCAGCTTAAGCGGGACCCCAGATACGCAGTATTTT
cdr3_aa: CASSLSGTPDTQYF

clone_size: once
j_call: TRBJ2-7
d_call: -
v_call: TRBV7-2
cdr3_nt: TGTGCCAGCAGCACGGATTCCTACGAGCAGTACTTC
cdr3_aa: CASSTDSYEQYF

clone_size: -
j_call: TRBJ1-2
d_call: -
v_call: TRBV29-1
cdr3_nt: TGCAGCGTTAGGGTACCCCGCCTCCCGAAGAACTATGGCTACACCTTC
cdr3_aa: CSVRVPRLPKNYGYTF

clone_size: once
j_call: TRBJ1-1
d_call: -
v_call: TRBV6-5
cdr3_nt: TGTGCCAGCAGTTACCGTGGGGGCGCTTTCTTT
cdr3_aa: CASSYRGGAFF

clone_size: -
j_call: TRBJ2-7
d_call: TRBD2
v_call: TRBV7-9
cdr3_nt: TGTGCCAGCAGCTCGGGGACTAGCGGCGACATCCCCTACGAGCAGTACTTC
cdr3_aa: CASSSGTSGDIPYEQYF